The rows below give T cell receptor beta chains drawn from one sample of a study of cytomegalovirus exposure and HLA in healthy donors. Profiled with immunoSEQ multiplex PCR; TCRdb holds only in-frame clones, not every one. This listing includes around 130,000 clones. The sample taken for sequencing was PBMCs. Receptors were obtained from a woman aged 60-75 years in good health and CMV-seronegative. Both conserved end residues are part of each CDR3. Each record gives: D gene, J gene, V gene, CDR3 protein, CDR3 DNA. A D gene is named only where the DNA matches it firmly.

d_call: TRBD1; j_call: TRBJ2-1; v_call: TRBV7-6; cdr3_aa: CASSLNTIGQGSGNEQFF; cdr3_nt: TGTGCCAGCAGCCTGAACACCATAGGACAGGGGTCCGGTAATGAGCAGTTCTTC
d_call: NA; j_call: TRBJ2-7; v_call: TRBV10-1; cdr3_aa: CASSDGYEQYF; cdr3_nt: TGCGCCAGCAGTGACGGCTACGAGCAGTACTTC
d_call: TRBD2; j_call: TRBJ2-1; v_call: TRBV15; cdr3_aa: CATSRPPGTSGSDEQFF; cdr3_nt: TGTGCCACCAGCAGACCCCCGGGGACTAGTGGTTCGGATGAGCAGTTCTTC
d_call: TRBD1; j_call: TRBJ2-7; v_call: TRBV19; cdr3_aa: CASSTQTGPYEQYF; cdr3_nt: TGTGCCAGTAGTACCCAGACAGGGCCCTACGAGCAGTACTTC
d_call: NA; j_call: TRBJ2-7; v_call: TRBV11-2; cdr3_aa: CASSFGGFGDLSSYEQYF; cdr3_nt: TGTGCCAGCAGCTTCGGGGGATTCGGGGACCTGAGCTCCTACGAGCAGTACTTC
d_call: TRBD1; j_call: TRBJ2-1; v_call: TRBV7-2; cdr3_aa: CASSSKGAGQGEYNEQFF; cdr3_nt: TGTGCCAGCAGCTCCAAGGGGGCGGGACAGGGGGAATACAATGAGCAGTTCTTC
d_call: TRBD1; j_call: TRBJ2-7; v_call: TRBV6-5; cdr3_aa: CASSYRQGFVYEQYF; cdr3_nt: TGTGCCAGCAGTTACAGACAGGGTTTTGTCTACGAGCAGTACTTC
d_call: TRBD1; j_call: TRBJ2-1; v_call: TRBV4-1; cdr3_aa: CASSLGDRGSYNEQFF; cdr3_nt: TGCGCCAGCAGCCTAGGGGACAGGGGGTCCTACAATGAGCAGTTCTTC
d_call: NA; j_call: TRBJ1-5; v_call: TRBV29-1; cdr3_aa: CSVEYQAGAPQHF; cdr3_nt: TGCAGCGTTGAATATCAGGCGGGTGCCCCCCAGCATTTT
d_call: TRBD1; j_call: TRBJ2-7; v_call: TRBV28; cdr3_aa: CASSLWNRGQYEQYF; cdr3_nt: TGTGCCAGCAGTTTATGGAATAGGGGGCAATACGAGCAGTACTTC
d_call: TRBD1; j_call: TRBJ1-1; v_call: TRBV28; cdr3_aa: CASSSYGQGNTEAFF; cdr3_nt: TGTGCCAGCAGCTCCTATGGACAGGGAAACACTGAAGCTTTCTTT
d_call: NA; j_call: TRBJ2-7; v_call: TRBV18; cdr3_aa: CASSLQGYEQYF; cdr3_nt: TGTGCCAGCTCACTCCAGGGCTACGAGCAGTACTTC
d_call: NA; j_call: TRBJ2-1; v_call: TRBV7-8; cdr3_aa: CASSLRTGTLGLFF; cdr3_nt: TGTGCCAGCAGCTTACGGACCGGGACTCTCGGTTTGTTCTTC
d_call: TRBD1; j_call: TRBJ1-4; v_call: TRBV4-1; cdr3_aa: CASRPPEWGTVDEKLFF; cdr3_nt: TGCGCCAGCAGACCCCCCGAGTGGGGGACAGTTGATGAAAAACTGTTTTTT
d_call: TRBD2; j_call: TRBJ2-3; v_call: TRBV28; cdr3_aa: CESASSGAPTDTQYF; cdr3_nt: TGTGAAAGTGCCTCTAGCGGGGCCCCCACAGATACGCAGTATTTT
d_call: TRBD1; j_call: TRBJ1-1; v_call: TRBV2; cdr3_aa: CASRRDSWDTEAFF; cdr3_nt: TGTGCCAGCAGGAGGGACAGTTGGGACACTGAAGCTTTCTTT
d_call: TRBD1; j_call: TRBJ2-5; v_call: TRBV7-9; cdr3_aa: CASSTTGGQETQYF; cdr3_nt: TGTGCCAGCAGCACGACAGGGGGCCAAGAGACCCAGTACTTC
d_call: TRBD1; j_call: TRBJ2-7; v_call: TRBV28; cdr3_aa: CASSKDRTGESYEQYF; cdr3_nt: TGTGCCAGCAGTAAAGACCGGACAGGCGAATCCTACGAGCAGTACTTC
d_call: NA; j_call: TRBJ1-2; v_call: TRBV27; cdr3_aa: CASSFSRGAFYGYTF; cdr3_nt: TGTGCCAGCAGTTTCTCCCGCGGGGCTTTCTATGGCTACACCTTC
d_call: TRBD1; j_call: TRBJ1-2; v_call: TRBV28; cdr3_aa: CASSPGTGGGNYGYTF; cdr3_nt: TGTGCCAGCAGTCCTGGGACAGGGGGCGGTAACTATGGCTACACCTTC
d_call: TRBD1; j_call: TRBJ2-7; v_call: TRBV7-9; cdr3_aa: CASSSAGGYEQYF; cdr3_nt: TGTGCCAGCAGCTCAGCAGGGGGCTACGAGCAGTACTTC
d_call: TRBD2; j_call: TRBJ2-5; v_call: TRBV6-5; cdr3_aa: CASSYYRGEGETQYF; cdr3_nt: TGTGCCAGCAGTTACTACCGCGGGGAGGGAGAGACCCAGTACTTC
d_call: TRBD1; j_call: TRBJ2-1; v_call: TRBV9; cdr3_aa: CASSVSGGASNEQFF; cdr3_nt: TGTGCCAGCAGCGTGTCAGGGGGCGCTTCAAATGAGCAGTTCTTC
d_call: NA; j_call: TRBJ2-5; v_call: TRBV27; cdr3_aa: CASSSLLRGQETQYF; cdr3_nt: TGTGCCAGCAGTTCACTTTTGCGGGGTCAAGAGACCCAGTACTTC
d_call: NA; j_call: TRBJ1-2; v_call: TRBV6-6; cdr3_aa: CASSSQKTDYGYTF; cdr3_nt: TGTGCCAGCAGTTCCCAAAAGACAGACTATGGCTACACCTTC
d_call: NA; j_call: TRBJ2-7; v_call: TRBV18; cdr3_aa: CASSIIGVRRGEQYF; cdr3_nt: TGTGCCAGCTCTATCATAGGGGTTCGTAGGGGCGAGCAGTACTTC
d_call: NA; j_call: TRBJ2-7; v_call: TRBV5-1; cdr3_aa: CASSSGGGRFSYEQYF; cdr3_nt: TGCGCCAGCAGCTCGGGGGGCGGGAGATTCTCCTACGAGCAGTACTTC
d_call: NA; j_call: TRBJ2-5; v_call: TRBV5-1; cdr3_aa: CASSLVAAQETQYF; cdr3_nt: TGCGCCAGCAGCTTGGTTGCAGCGCAAGAGACCCAGTACTTC
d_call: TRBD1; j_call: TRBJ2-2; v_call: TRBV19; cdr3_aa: CASSIPWTGTGELFF; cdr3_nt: TGTGCCAGTAGTATCCCCTGGACAGGGACCGGGGAGCTGTTTTTT
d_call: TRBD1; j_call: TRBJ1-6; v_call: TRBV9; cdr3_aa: CASSVGLQGPSPPLHF; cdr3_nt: TGTGCCAGCAGCGTGGGGTTACAGGGGCCCTCTCCACCCCTCCACTTT
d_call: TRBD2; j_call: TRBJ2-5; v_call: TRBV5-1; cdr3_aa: CASSTGTRETQYF; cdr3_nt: TGCGCCAGCAGCACCGGGACTAGAGAGACCCAGTACTTC
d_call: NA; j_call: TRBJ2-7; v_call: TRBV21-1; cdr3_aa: CASSKEGGTSGRYDEQYF; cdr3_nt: TGTGCCAGCAGCAAAGAAGGAGGCACTAGCGGGAGGTACGACGAGCAGTACTTC
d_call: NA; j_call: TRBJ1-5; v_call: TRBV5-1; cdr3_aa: CASSLAGELSQPQHF; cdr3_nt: TGCGCCAGCAGCTTGGCTGGGGAGCTTAGTCAGCCCCAGCATTTT
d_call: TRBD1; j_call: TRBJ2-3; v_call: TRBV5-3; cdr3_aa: CARSFNHSRQGSDTQYF; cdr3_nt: TGTGCCAGAAGCTTTAACCACTCGAGACAGGGTTCAGATACGCAGTATTTT
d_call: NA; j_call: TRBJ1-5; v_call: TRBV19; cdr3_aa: CASGGSQPQHF; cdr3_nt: TGTGCCAGCGGGGGGTCCCAGCCCCAGCATTTT
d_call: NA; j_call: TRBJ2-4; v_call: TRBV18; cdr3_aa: CASSPPYGGNIQYF; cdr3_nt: TGTGCCAGCTCACCACCGTATGGGGGGAACATTCAGTACTTC
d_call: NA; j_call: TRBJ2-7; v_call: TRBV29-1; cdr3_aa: CSAEDYYEQYF; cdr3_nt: TGCAGCGCAGAAGATTACTACGAGCAGTACTTC
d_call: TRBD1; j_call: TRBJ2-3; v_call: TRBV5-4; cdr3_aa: CAVRQGNTDTQYF; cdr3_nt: TGTGCCGTACGACAGGGGAACACAGATACGCAGTATTTT
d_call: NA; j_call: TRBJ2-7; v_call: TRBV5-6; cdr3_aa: CASSLEKPGRNEQYF; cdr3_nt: TGTGCCAGCAGCTTGGAAAAGCCGGGAAGGAACGAGCAGTACTTC
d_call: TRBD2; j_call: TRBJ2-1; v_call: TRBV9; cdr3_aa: CASSPRGTSGSSSYNEQFF; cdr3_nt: TGTGCCAGCAGCCCCCGAGGGACTAGCGGGAGTTCCTCCTACAATGAGCAGTTCTTC
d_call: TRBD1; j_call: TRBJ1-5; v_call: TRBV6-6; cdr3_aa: CASSTGQPNQPQHF; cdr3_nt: TGTGCCAGCAGTACGGGACAGCCCAATCAGCCCCAGCATTTT
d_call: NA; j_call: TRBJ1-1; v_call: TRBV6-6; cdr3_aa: CASSLGLNTEAFF; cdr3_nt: TGTGCCAGCAGTTTGGGGCTTAACACTGAAGCTTTCTTT
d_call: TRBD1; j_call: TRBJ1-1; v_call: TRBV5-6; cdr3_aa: CASSAAGQGMTEAFF; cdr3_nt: TGTGCCAGCAGCGCGGCCGGACAGGGGATGACTGAAGCTTTCTTT
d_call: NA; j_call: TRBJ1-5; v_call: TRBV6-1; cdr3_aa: CASSEAAGSNQPQHF; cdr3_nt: TGTGCCAGCAGTGAAGCTGCGGGTAGCAATCAGCCCCAGCATTTT
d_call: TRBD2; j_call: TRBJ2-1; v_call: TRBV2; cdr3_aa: CASRYTGTKPYNEQFF; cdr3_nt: TGTGCCAGCAGATACACCGGGACTAAGCCTTACAATGAGCAGTTCTTC
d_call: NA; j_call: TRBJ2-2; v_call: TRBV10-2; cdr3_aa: CASSLGLNTGELFF; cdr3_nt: TGCGCCAGCAGCCTCGGACTGAACACCGGGGAGCTGTTTTTT
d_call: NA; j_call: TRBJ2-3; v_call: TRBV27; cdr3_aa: CASSFPSRGDTQYF; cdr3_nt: TGTGCCAGCAGTTTTCCTAGCCGGGGAGATACGCAGTATTTT
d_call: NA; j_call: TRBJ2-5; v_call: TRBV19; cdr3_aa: CARDRGRKETQYF; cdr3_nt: TGTGCCAGAGACCGGGGAAGAAAAGAGACCCAGTACTTC
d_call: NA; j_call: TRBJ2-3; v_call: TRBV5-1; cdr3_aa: CASSLVSRYTDTQYF; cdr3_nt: TGCGCCAGCAGCTTAGTATCCAGGTACACAGATACGCAGTATTTT
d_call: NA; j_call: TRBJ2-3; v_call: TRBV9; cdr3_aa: CASSVVEDVDTQYF; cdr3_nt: TGTGCCAGCAGCGTAGTAGAGGATGTGGATACGCAGTATTTT
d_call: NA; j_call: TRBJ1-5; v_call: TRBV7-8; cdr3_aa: CASSLVGGGSNQPQHF; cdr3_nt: TGTGCCAGCAGCTTAGTCGGGGGGGGAAGCAATCAGCCCCAGCATTTT
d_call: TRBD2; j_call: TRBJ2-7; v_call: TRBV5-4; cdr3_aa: CASSITGTSGRAYEQYF; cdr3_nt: TGTGCCAGCAGCATTACCGGGACTAGCGGGAGGGCCTACGAGCAGTACTTC
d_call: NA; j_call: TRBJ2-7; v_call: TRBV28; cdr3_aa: CASQVRVGAPYEQYF; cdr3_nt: TGTGCCAGCCAAGTCCGGGTTGGGGCCCCCTACGAGCAGTACTTC